This T cell receptor beta chain was recovered during a study of blood T cells in healthy people across ages. This CDR3 is 15 amino acids long. Germline CDR1 reads LGHDT; CDR2 reads YNNKEL (reference sequence). Primed by a sample-barcoded 5' primer and a J-beta primer mix, a second PCR proceeded for about 6 to 12 cycles. Via MiXCR, TCRdb re-called the 5' RACE reads, giving one row per CDR3 protein. The sample yields about 1.4 million distinct CDR3 sequences, approximately 60% seen once. Concerning this clonotype itself: One end of the junction does not line up with germline, which may come from a read error.

The chain combines TRBV3-1 with TRBJ1-2, with D maybe TRBD1 (5 bases). This receptor was identified in a man younger than 35 in good health. Source material: blood. As DNA, the CDR3 is TGTGCCAGCAGTCCTACACCGGGACCTAAATATGGCTACACCTTC. This gives the protein CASSPTPGPKYGYTF.